This T cell receptor beta chain was found in a study of cytomegalovirus exposure and HLA in healthy donors. With regard to this clone: Its antigen is undetermined.

Study results and caveats: The study designated 160 or so TCR beta chains cytomegalovirus-associated. Rare TCR sequences predominated, though certain public TCRs were found in many donors.

The assay was immunoSEQ multiplex PCR, and TCRdb's table has in-frame clones only and misses some. Of 150,000 or so clones in the sample, around 89% were seen once. The CDR3 consists of 18 residues. V was pared by 0 bases and J by 2 bases, with 14 bases between. The V gene's germline CDR1 is SGHAT and CDR2 FQNNGV. Sequencing was carried out using PBMCs. This TCR derives from a woman aged 25 to 45 in good health and CMV-seropositive. The chain couples TRBV11-2 to TRBJ2-6; D may be TRBD2 (6 bases). The CDR3 sequence is CASSLDLIWGAGANVLTF. The CDR3 coding sequence is TGTGCCAGCAGCTTAGACCTCATATGGGGGGCTGGGGCCAACGTCCTGACTTTC.